The 20 T cell receptor beta chains below come from one sample, sequenced in a study of cytomegalovirus exposure and HLA in healthy donors. The PCR contained 60 Vbeta and 13 Jbeta primers. Here immunoSEQ multiplex PCR was the method, and the copy in TCRdb shows in-frame clones only, minus some. Among under 200,000 clones listed, around 80% were seen once. The source material was PBMCs. These receptors originate from a girl under 18 in good health and CMV-seropositive.

The CDR3 sequence: CASSYGHAVETQYF. In DNA, the CDR3 is TGCGCCAGCAGCTATGGCCATGCGGTGGAGACCCAGTACTTC. The genes are TRBV5-1 and TRBJ2-5; D remains ambiguous. Germline V gives CDR1 SGHRS, CDR2 YFSETQ. The CDR3 has 14 residues. The V and J ends lost 3 bases and 5 bases respectively, with 14 bases between them.

J is TRBJ1-2 and V is TRBV7-3; D uncertain. Trimming removed 2 bases from V and 8 bases from J, with 9 bases in between. CDR3 length: 12 residues. From germline, CDR1 is SGHTA and CDR2 FQGTGA. CDR3 loop: CASSLEGTGYTF. For the CDR3, the DNA is TGTGCCAGCAGCTTAGAGGGTACGGGCTACACCTTC.

The chain combines TRBV28 with TRBJ2-7; 10 bases map to TRBD2. This CDR3 spans 14 amino acids. Per the germline V gene, CDR1 is MDHEN and CDR2 is SYDVKM. The ends lost 3 bases at V and 2 bases at J; junction bases unmatched: 1. The CDR3 region is CASSFLAGAYEQYF. The CDR3 nucleotides are TGTGCCAGCAGTTTCCTAGCGGGGGCCTACGAGCAGTACTTC.

The J gene is TRBJ2-3, the V gene TRBV5-4; possible D gene TRBD1, 6 bases. The CDR3 contains 16 residues. Trimming cost V 1 base and J 3 bases, with 15 bases left between them. Per the germline V gene, CDR1 is SGHNT and CDR2 is YYREEE (reference sequence). CDR3 sequence reads: CASSLSPDRITDTQYF. The CDR3 nucleotides are TGTGCCAGCAGCTTGAGTCCGGACAGAATTACAGATACGCAGTATTTT.

The chain carries TRBV19 and TRBJ2-7; 12 bases agree with TRBD2. CDR1 and CDR2 from the germline V gene are LNHDA and SQIVND (reference sequence). Trimming at V came to 1 base and at J to 4 bases, leaving 8 bases not matched to a gene. The CDR3 is 17 residues long. CDR3 amino acids: CASSIGLAGALEYEQYF. CDR3 coding DNA: TGTGCCAGTAGTATAGGACTAGCGGGAGCACTAGAGTACGAGCAGTACTTC.

The CDR3 is CASSELVEINTEAFF. CDR3 bases: TGTGCCAGCAGTGAATTAGTGGAGATAAACACTGAAGCTTTCTTT. The genes are TRBV2 and TRBJ1-1, with D unclear. This CDR3 is 15 amino acids long. Trimming shortened V by 2 bases and J by 2 bases, and 12 bases separated the two germline ends. Looked up from germline, CDR1 is SNHLY and CDR2 is FYNNEI.

The chain carries TRBV5-6 and TRBJ2-3; 7 bases agree with TRBD2. V lost 0 bases and J lost 2; bases outside the gene matches: 6. Germline assignment: CDR1 SGHDT and CDR2 YYEEEE. CDR3 size: 16 residues. The CDR3 nucleotides read TGTGCCAGCAGCTTGGCGGCGGGAGACCCCACAGATACGCAGTATTTT. Protein product: CASSLAAGDPTDTQYF.

This rearrangement joins TRBV29-1 to TRBJ2-3; tentative D call: TRBD1 (5 bases). Germline V gene sequence: CDR1 SQVTM, CDR2 ANQGSEA. The CDR3 sequence is 11 residues long. V lost 6 bases to trimming and J lost 6 bases, with 10 bases between them. The chain's CDR3 is CSVPWGDTQYF. The DNA of the CDR3 is TGCAGCGTCCCCTGGGGCGATACGCAGTATTTT.

The genes are TRBV11-2 and TRBJ2-7; 8 positions agree with TRBD2. V shed 2 bases and J 2 bases; nucleotides not matched to a gene: 8. The CDR3 is 16 amino acids. Germline-derived CDR1 and CDR2 are SGHAT and FQNNGV. In DNA, the CDR3 is TGTGCCAGCAGCTTATCCTTGCGGGAGGCCACCTACGAGCAGTACTTC. This translates into CASSLSLREATYEQYF.

The chain links TRBV27 to TRBJ1-5; 8 bases agree with TRBD1. Germline CDR1 is MNHEY and CDR2 is SMNVEV (reference sequence). Unmatched junction bases numbered 4, after V lost 2 bases and J lost 7 bases. The CDR3 is made up of 14 amino acids. The CDR3 protein is CASSLGQGHQPQHF. The CDR3 nucleotides read TGTGCCAGCAGTTTAGGACAGGGTCACCAGCCCCAGCATTTT.

The chain couples TRBV27 to TRBJ2-1; 7 bases are a match to TRBD2. CDR1 and CDR2 from the germline V gene are MNHEY and SMNVEV (reference sequence). This CDR3 region has 15 residues. Germline trimming cut 5 bases from V and 5 bases from J; bases unmatched to any gene: 9. The CDR3 is CASSLGSGTHNEQFF. The CDR3 bases are TGTGCCAGCAGTCTGGGGAGCGGGACGCACAATGAGCAGTTCTTC.

The rearrangement uses TRBV6-1 and TRBJ2-7; D unresolved. This CDR3 contains 11 residues. The ends were cut back, 10 bases at V and 4 bases at J, with 11 bases in the middle. The germline gives CDR1 MNHNS, CDR2 SASEGT. DNA of the CDR3: TGTGCCACCAAGTTTACTTACGAGCAGTACTTC. Residues: CATKFTYEQYF.

This clone came up a few times. The V gene is TRBV9, the J gene TRBJ2-1; 10 bases agree with TRBD2. The CDR3 is 16 residues long. The J segment lost 5 bases and the V segment lost 5 bases, leaving 10 bases of the junction unmatched. CDR1 and CDR2 from the germline V gene are SGDLS and YYNGEE. The CDR3 reads CASSEGSGRANNEQFF. The CDR3 DNA reads as TGTGCCAGCAGTGAGGGAAGCGGGAGGGCGAACAATGAGCAGTTCTTC.

V gene TRBV25-1 combines with J gene TRBJ1-1, with D maybe TRBD1 (6 bases). Germline lookup yields CDR1 MGHDK and CDR2 SYGVNS. This CDR3 comprises 12 residues. With 5 bases removed from V and 4 bases from J, the gap between germline ends came to 8 bases. DNA of the CDR3: TGTGCCAGCAGTACAGGGTTCACTGAAGCTTTCTTT. This encodes CASSTGFTEAFF.

V gene TRBV12-5 combines with J gene TRBJ1-3; 9 bases are a match to TRBD1. V lost 0 bases to trimming and J lost 0 bases; unmatched junction nucleotides: 6. CDR3 length: 18 residues. Looked up from germline, CDR1 is LGHNT and CDR2 is FRNRAP. The CDR3 nucleotides read TGTGCTAGTGGTTTGGTAATAGACAGGGGGTCCTCTGGAAACACCATATATTTT. Translating gives CASGLVIDRGSSGNTIYF.

This clone showed up just once. This chain connects TRBV9 to TRBJ1-1; 8 nucleotides line up with TRBD1. The J segment lost 2 bases and the V segment lost 0 bases, leaving 9 bases of the junction unmatched. CDR3 length equals 17 residues. Looked up from germline, CDR1 is SGDLS and CDR2 is YYNGEE. The CDR3 nucleotides are TGTGCCAGCAGCGTAGCGCCAGGGGGCCCATACAACACTGAAGCTTTCTTT. Protein sequence: CASSVAPGGPYNTEAFF.

CDR3 in amino acids: CAWSEGAGDTEAFF. The CDR3 DNA follows: TGTGCCTGGAGCGAGGGGGCAGGGGACACTGAAGCTTTCTTT. This chain joins TRBV30 and TRBJ1-1; TRBD1 matches at 7 bases. J lost 3 bases, V lost 3 bases, and 7 bases had no gene match. The CDR3 has 14 amino acids. Germline assignment: CDR1 GTSNPN and CDR2 SVGIG (reference sequence).

V usage is TRBV29-1 and J usage is TRBJ2-3; D is unclear. Trimming shortened V by 4 bases and J by 2 bases, and 19 bases separated the two germline ends. CDR1 and CDR2 from the germline V gene are SQVTM and ANQGSEA. This CDR3 is 16 amino acids long. CDR3: CSVVSPPGDITDTQYF. As DNA, the CDR3 is TGCAGCGTTGTGTCCCCTCCGGGTGATATCACAGATACGCAGTATTTT.

The rearrangement uses TRBV11-3 and TRBJ2-1; D is perhaps TRBD2 (7 bases). V lost 2 bases and J 4 bases, leaving 21 bases between the germline ends. The CDR3 runs 18 residues. Germline V gene data show CDR1 as SGHNT and CDR2 as YENEEA. The CDR3: CASSLTPDRGAKYNEQFF. In DNA, the CDR3 is TGTGCCAGCAGCTTAACGCCCGACCGGGGGGCTAAGTACAATGAGCAGTTCTTC.

The table lists this clone with a few counts. The rearrangement links TRBV6-1 to TRBJ2-7; TRBD2 might be the D (5 bases). The germline CDR1 and CDR2 sequences are MNHNS and SASEGT. V was clipped by 2 bases and J by 5 bases, with 16 bases between them. There are 15 residues in the CDR3. The CDR3 coding sequence is TGTGCCAGCAGTGAAAATCCGGGGTCAGGAGACGAGCAGTACTTC. This codes for CASSENPGSGDEQYF.